The 8 T cell receptor beta chains below were found in one sample sequenced in a study of spatial heterogeneity in lung cancer. The time point here: sample taken at primary tumor resection. General observations from the study: It was found that expanded intratumoral alpha and beta TCR counts tracked tumor mutation counts.

These receptors' antigens are unknown. Each CDR3 protein is one row after TCRdb ran MiXCR on the 5' RACE reads. The profile shows about 9,200 distinct CDR3 sequences, roughly half of them singletons. This material consisted of lung tumor tissue, taken at surgery. The origin of the receptors is a female donor with early-stage non-small cell lung cancer.

V gene TRBV4-2 combines with J gene TRBJ2-1, with D tentatively TRBD2 (5 bases). Deletions cut 4 bases from V and 5 bases from J, with 6 bases between. Per germline, CDR1 LGHNA and CDR2 YNFKEQ. The CDR3 extends over 12 amino acids. CDR3 in DNA: TGTGCCAGCAGCCGGCGGGACAATGAGCAGTTCTTC. As protein: CASSRRDNEQFF.

The chain couples TRBV6-4 to TRBJ1-5; D gene ambiguous. V was cut by 4 bases and J by 6 bases, with 10 bases left in between. CDR1 and CDR2 (germline): MRHNA, SNTAGT. This CDR3 contains 13 residues. The CDR3 DNA reads as TGTGCCAGCAGTGCGGAGTCAGGTCAGCCCCAGCATTTT. Amino acids: CASSAESGQPQHF.

The CDR3 nucleotides are TGTGCCAGCAGTTACTCGATCCTAGCGGGAAACTACGAGCAGTACTTC. Amino acids: CASSYSILAGNYEQYF. The chain employs TRBV6-5 and TRBJ2-7, with 9 positions matching TRBD2. Germline V gene sequence: CDR1 MNHEY, CDR2 SVGAGI. With 0 bases clipped from V and 3 bases from J, the junction kept 6 bases outside the gene matches. This CDR3 has 16 residues.

The chain is built from TRBV11-2 and TRBJ2-6; tentative D call: TRBD1 (6 bases). From germline, CDR1 is SGHAT and CDR2 FQNNGV. The CDR3 covers 16 residues. Trimming took 5 bases from V and 0 from J, leaving 11 bases between them. CDR3 amino acids: CASSRQAYSGANVLTF. The CDR3 DNA reads as TGTGCCAGCAGCCGACAGGCGTACTCTGGGGCCAACGTCCTGACTTTC. Using reference TRBV11-2 and TRBJ2-6 for the parts outside the CDR3, the full variable domain is EAGVAQSPRYKIIEKRQSVAFWCNPISGHATLYWYQQILGQGPKLLIQFQNNGVVDDSQLPKDRFSAERLKGVDSTLKIQPAKLEDSAVYLCASSRQAYSGANVLTFGAGSRLTVL.

The V gene is TRBV4-2, the J gene TRBJ2-5; D may correspond to TRBD1 or TRBD2 (5 bases each). Between the trimmed V and J ends, which lost 4 bases and 2 bases, there was a span of 11 bases. Germline-derived CDR1 and CDR2 are LGHNA and YNFKEQ. The CDR3 spans 14 residues. For the CDR3, the DNA is TGTGCCAGCAGCCTCCCGGGGCCACAAGAGACCCAGTACTTC. Translation gives CASSLPGPQETQYF.

Turning to this clonotype: At one of its ends the junction is not consistent with the germline gene, which may arise from a read error. The CDR3 coding sequence is TGTGCCAGCAGCTTAGCGGAGAAGCCCGGGGAAAGGTTT. It codes for CASSLAEKPGERF. The rearrangement joins TRBV7-2 to TRBJ1-3; D is undetermined. The germline CDR1 and CDR2 sequences are SGHTA and FQGNSA. CDR3 length: 13 residues.

The chain recombines TRBV30 with TRBJ1-3; D is uncertain. Germline V CDR1 and CDR2: GTSNPN, SVGIG (reference sequence). V gave up 0 bases and J gave up 4 bases, with 7 bases separating them. The CDR3 loop spans 13 amino acids. The CDR3 is CAWSVVGGNTIYF. In nucleotides, the CDR3 is TGTGCCTGGAGTGTTGTAGGGGGAAACACCATATATTTT.

This clonotype was observed a few times. V and J are TRBV12-3 or TRBV12-4 and TRBJ2-1; the match to TRBD1 covers 8 bases. The CDR3 sequence is 15 residues long. The V segment lost 9 bases and the J segment 3 bases; nucleotides outside the gene matches: 10. CDR3 DNA: TGTGCCAGAAGGACAGGGCCTCTCCACTACAATGAGCAGTTCTTC. It is translated as CARRTGPLHYNEQFF.